This T cell receptor beta chain derives from a study of breast tumors, draining lymph nodes, adjacent tissues. Findings and caveats of the study: Compared with lymph nodes, tumors were less diverse; compared with nontumor tissue, more. That most tumor T cells come from lymph nodes remained unproven. Luminal-like breast cancer showed significantly higher tumor–nontumor repertoire similarity than basal-like. The data were judged consistent with most tumor T cells coming from lymph node and expanding in tumor.

To note about this clonotype: What it binds is not known.

TCRdb independently ran MiXCR on the multiplex PCR reads; one entry per CDR3 protein. The sample has 150,000 to 250,000 distinct CDR3 sequences, approximately 33% seen once. The CDR3 consists of 13 residues. With 6 bases removed from V and 2 bases from J, the gap between germline ends came to 10 bases. Per the germline V gene, CDR1 is MNHEY and CDR2 is SVGAGI. Samples came from axillary lymph nodes draining the breast cancer. This receptor was obtained from a female donor with breast cancer. Some clones in this sample may be carry-over from other donors' samples. The chain has TRBV6-5 and TRBJ1-2; D remains ambiguous. Specimen: axillary lymph node tissue. The DNA for the CDR3 is TGTGCCAGCAGCAGCGACGGGAACTATGGCTACACCTTC. Its translation is CASSSDGNYGYTF.